Below, 14 T cell receptor beta chains from the same sample are listed, as sequenced in a study of shared clonotypes between healthy human individuals. Produced via immunoSEQ multiplex PCR; TCRdb's table is partial and in-frame only. Of a few million clones in the sample, about nine tenths were seen once. Sequenced sample: naive CD4+ T cells from PBMCs. Subset indicated: CD45RA+ positively selected. These receptors originate from a man between 18 and 35 years old in good health. Some clones in this sample may be carry-over from other donors' samples.

The chain has TRBV6-5 and TRBJ1-4; D is unclear. CDR1 is MNHEY, CDR2 SVGAGI, per germline. Trimming took 6 bases from V and 7 from J, leaving 9 bases between them. CDR3 length: 12 residues. The CDR3 DNA reads TGTGCCAGCAGAAGTCGTCGTGAAAAACTGTTTTTT. Protein product: CASRSRREKLFF.

CDR3 sequence (DNA): TGTGCCAGCAGGGCTCTTGACAGGGTAGGCCAGCCCCAGCATTTT. It encodes CASRALDRVGQPQHF. This chain uses TRBV6-1 with TRBJ1-5; 7 nucleotides align to TRBD1. Germline V CDR1 and CDR2: MNHNS, SASEGT. V was pared by 6 bases and J by 7 bases, with 12 bases of the junction left unmatched. This CDR3 spans 15 amino acids.

This chain joins TRBV6-5 and TRBJ2-5; D gene ambiguous. The J call could be wrong; TRBJ2-7 is a better fit for the DNA end. The CDR3 runs to 13 residues. Germline assignment: CDR1 MNHEY and CDR2 SVGAGI. DNA for the CDR3: TGTGCCAGCAGGTTATCGCTAGGCTACGAGCAGTACTTC. As protein: CASRLSLGYEQYF.

The rearrangement uses TRBV29-1 and TRBJ1-1; no clear D gene. CDR1 is SQVTM, CDR2 ANQGSEA, per germline. This CDR3 spans 15 amino acids. Trimming took 4 bases from V and 0 from J, leaving 15 bases between them. The CDR3 region is CSVAGGWAMNTEAFF. For the CDR3, the DNA is TGCAGCGTTGCCGGTGGGTGGGCAATGAACACTGAAGCTTTCTTT.

The rearrangement joins TRBV25-1 to TRBJ2-7; weak D call: TRBD2 (6 bases). Germline-derived CDR1 and CDR2 are MGHDK and SYGVNS. The CDR3 has 14 residues. V lost 8 bases and J 0 bases, leaving 14 bases between the germline ends. CDR3 residues: CASGGLSPSYEQYF. The CDR3 DNA follows: TGTGCCAGCGGGGGACTCTCACCCTCCTACGAGCAGTACTTC.

The V gene is TRBV28, the J gene TRBJ2-5, with TRBD1 matching 8 bases. The germline gives CDR1 MDHEN, CDR2 SYDVKM. The CDR3 sequence is 17 residues long. V gave up 4 bases and J gave up 2 bases; unmatched junction bases: 12. The DNA for the CDR3 is TGTGCCAGCAGTTACCACCCCCAAGGACAGGGACAAGAGACCCAGTACTTC. Its protein product is CASSYHPQGQGQETQYF.

V gene TRBV7-2 combines with J gene TRBJ1-4; TRBD1 might be the D (6 bases). V lost 5 bases and J 4 bases, leaving 17 bases between the germline ends. Germline V gives CDR1 SGHTA, CDR2 FQGNSA. CDR3 size: 16 residues. CDR3 protein: CASSLQSQGHNEKLFF. CDR3 sequence (DNA): TGTGCCAGCAGCCTTCAGTCTCAGGGGCATAATGAAAAACTGTTTTTT.

The V gene is TRBV5-1, the J gene TRBJ2-7; a weak D match, TRBD2 (5 bases). The CDR3 consists of 14 residues. The V end lost 0 bases, the J end lost 2 bases, and 9 bases lay between the germline ends. CDR1 SGHRS and CDR2 YFSETQ come from the germline V gene. The CDR3 region has the DNA TGCGCCAGCAGCTTGGCCTGGGAGCCCTACGAGCAGTACTTC. It is translated as CASSLAWEPYEQYF.

This clone was counted once. The rearrangement uses TRBV30 and TRBJ2-7; maybe TRBD2 (5 bases). Per germline, CDR1 GTSNPN and CDR2 SVGIG (reference sequence). The CDR3 runs to 16 residues. Trimming pared 4 bases from V and 1 base from J, leaving 20 bases between. The CDR3 protein is CAWNKHSGYRSYEQYF. CDR3 nucleotide sequence: TGTGCCTGGAACAAACACAGCGGTTACAGATCCTACGAGCAGTACTTC.

The CDR3 DNA reads TGTGCCAGCAGTCCCCCGACAGGGCACCCGAACACTGAAGCTTTCTTT. This codes for CASSPPTGHPNTEAFF. J is TRBJ1-1 and V is TRBV28; 7 positions match TRBD1. Germline V lookup: CDR1 MDHEN, CDR2 SYDVKM. J gave up 1 base and V 5 bases, and 10 bases lay outside the gene matches. The CDR3 spans 16 residues.

The J gene is TRBJ2-7, the V gene TRBV5-1; maybe TRBD2 (5 bases). V was trimmed by 0 bases and J by 12 bases, leaving 16 bases between them. This CDR3 is built from 13 residues. Per germline, CDR1 SGHRS and CDR2 YFSETQ. The CDR3: CASSLEDSTGGYF. CDR3 DNA sequence: TGCGCCAGCAGCTTGGAGGACTCCACCGGTGGGTACTTC.

The chain combines TRBV4-3 with TRBJ2-4; tentatively, D is TRBD2 (5 bases). CDR1 and CDR2 from the germline V gene are LGHNA and YSLEER. This CDR3 has 18 amino acids. V lost 0 bases, J lost 0 bases, and 15 bases lay in between. The CDR3 spells CASSQDPPGLLAKNIQYF. CDR3 sequence (DNA): TGCGCCAGCAGCCAAGATCCCCCGGGGTTACTAGCCAAAAACATTCAGTACTTC.

The chain combines TRBV9 with TRBJ2-2, with a weak D call TRBD2 (5 bases). The CDR3 is 14 residues long. The germline gives CDR1 SGDLS, CDR2 YYNGEE. Trimming stripped 6 bases from V and 4 bases from J, with 13 bases between. CDR3 coding DNA: TGTGCCAGCAACGGAGGCGGCCTCACCGGGGAGCTGTTTTTT. Protein sequence: CASNGGGLTGELFF.

The V and J genes are TRBV4-3 and TRBJ1-1, with TRBD1 matching 11 bases. The CDR3 runs 19 residues. Trimming cost V 1 base and J 4 bases; bases outside gene matches: 14. Germline V gives CDR1 LGHNA, CDR2 YSLEER. CDR3: CASSQVVSGRTGGGTEAFF. CDR3 DNA sequence: TGCGCCAGCAGCCAAGTAGTGAGTGGTAGGACAGGGGGCGGCACTGAAGCTTTCTTT.